This entry is about one T cell receptor (beta chain). Its matching antigen is unknown. TCRdb's table, derived via immunoSEQ multiplex PCR, lists solely in-frame clones and lacks some. The profile shows about 140,000 clones, roughly 92% of them singletons. These data belong to a study of T cell responses to AZD1222 COVID-19 vaccine. Study-level points and caveats: Among AZD1222 vaccinees, only 5 to 7 were seropositive at baseline.

Germline CDR1 and CDR2: SGHTA and FQGNSA. The CDR3 length is 15 residues. The V gene lost 2 bases and the J gene lost 1 base, with 11 bases spanning the gap. The clonotype originates from an adult in good health. The chain uses TRBV7-2 and TRBJ1-1; D call uncertain. This sample comprised peripheral blood, obtained on day 0 of AZD1222 vaccination. The CDR3, as DNA: TGTGCCAGCAGCTTATCTTTAGCAGGGAACACTGAAGCTTTCTTT. Protein product: CASSLSLAGNTEAFF. The full variable domain, with the rest looked up from reference TRBV7-2 and TRBJ1-1, is GAGVSQSPSNKVTEKGKDVELRCDPISGHTALYWYRQSLGQGLEFLIYFQGNSAPDKSGLPSDRFSAERTGGSVSTLTIQRTQQEDSAVYLCASSLSLAGNTEAFFGQGTRLTVV.